Presented here are 21 T cell receptor beta chains from one specimen sequenced in a study of tumor-infiltrating lymphocytes in primary liver carcinoma. Taking about 18-32 mg of unsorted bulk tissue, the authors co-extracted RNA and DNA. The template, about 510 ng total RNA, yielded TCR beta cDNA made with a constant-region primer. Modified slightly, ARM-PCR produced TCR beta libraries over three nested multiplex PCR rounds. Primers for the first two PCR rounds were TRBV1-TRBV30 forward primers and a C-beta reverse primer (about 9 cycles per round). TCRdb independently ran MiXCR on the multiplex PCR reads; one entry per CDR3 protein. The data contain tens of thousands of distinct CDR3 sequences, 60% to 80% of them seen just once; the ten biggest clones take up approximately 25%. Sequences were obtained from liver tumor tissue from sampling region 5. Sample subset: tumor region T5, tumor centre. Receptors originate from a man aged 35 to 55 with primary liver carcinoma and hepatitis B virus infection.

The V and J genes are TRBV11-1 and TRBJ1-2; TRBD1 is a possible D gene (6 bases). Germline lookup yields CDR1 SGHAT and CDR2 FQDESV (reference sequence). V lost 3 bases and J lost 5, with 13 bases in between. The CDR3 is 14 amino acids. Here the CDR3 DNA reads TGTGCCAGCAGCTTGACAGGTGTCTCGTATGGCTACACCTTC. Translated, it gives CASSLTGVSYGYTF. The variable domain in full, with the rest retrieved from reference TRBV11-1 and TRBJ1-2, is EAEVAQSPRYKITEKSQAVAFWCDPISGHATLYWYRQILGQGPELLVQFQDESVVDDSQLPKDRFSAERLKGVDSTLKIQPAELGDSAMYLCASSLTGVSYGYTFGSGTRLTVV.

Worth noting for this clonotype: The junction departs from germline at one end; a sequencing error may be responsible. The V and J genes are TRBV10-2 and TRBJ2-2; 7 bases agree with TRBD2. Germline loops: CDR1 WSHSY, CDR2 SAAADI. This CDR3 is built from 16 residues. The CDR3 protein is CASSDLGGRGTVELFF. The CDR3 region has the DNA TGCGCCAGCAGTGACCTGGGGGGGAGAGGCACCGTGGAGTTGTTTTTT.

The gene calls are TRBV7-2 and TRBJ1-1; D perhaps matches TRBD1 (5 bases). V was pared by 1 base and J by 3 bases, with 12 bases between. The CDR3 sequence is 15 residues long. Germline V gives CDR1 SGHTA, CDR2 FQGNSA. The CDR3 here is CASSLVGGVDTEAFF. The CDR3 nucleotides read TGTGCCAGCAGCTTAGTGGGGGGGGTAGACACTGAAGCTTTCTTT.

The chain is built from TRBV20-1 and TRBJ2-5, with D possibly TRBD1 on 6 matching bases. Per the germline V gene, CDR1 is DFQATT and CDR2 is SNEGSKA (reference sequence). This CDR3 comprises 18 residues. Trimming removed 5 bases at V and 0 bases at J, with 25 bases between. The DNA for the CDR3 is TGCAGTGCTGACTTGGGGGCTAGCTGGAGGCTATACCAAGAGACCCAGTACTTC. Amino acids: CSADLGASWRLYQETQYF.

This sequence joins TRBV11-1 and TRBJ2-7; TRBD2 is a possible D gene (6 bases). The V gene's germline CDR1 is SGHAT and CDR2 FQDESV (reference sequence). The CDR3 extends over 15 amino acids. V gave up 6 bases and J gave up 7 bases, with 22 bases separating them. This CDR3 reads CASRKKMRLGGEQYF. CDR3 nucleotides: TGTGCCAGCAGAAAAAAGATGAGGTTAGGAGGGGAGCAGTACTTC.

On this clonotype: At one end the junction does not follow the germline gene, possibly because of a read error. The V call is TRBV11-2, the J call TRBJ1-1; unclear D gene. CDR3 length: 13 amino acids. Germline CDR1 is SGHAT and CDR2 is FQNNGV. DNA for the CDR3: TGTGTCATCAGCTTAGGCCTGAACAGTGAAGCTTTCTTT. It is translated as CVISLGLNSEAFF.

Notes on this clonotype: At one end, the junction sequence differs from germline, possibly due to a read error. The chain combines TRBV4-1 with TRBJ2-7; perhaps D is TRBD1 or TRBD2 (5 bases each). The CDR3 is 17 amino acids. Germline CDR1 is MGHRA and CDR2 is YSYEKL. CDR3 protein: CANSQEAQRGQHYEQYF. CDR3 coding DNA: TGCGCCAACAGCCAAGAAGCGCAACGGGGCCAGCATTACGAGCAGTACTTC.

As for this clonotype: The CDR3 carries no conserved terminal phenylalanine or tryptophan, so it likely arises from a read error. This rearrangement joins TRBV11-1 to TRBJ2-7; D possibly corresponds to TRBD2 (6 bases). There are 15 residues in the CDR3. V was trimmed by 2 bases and J by 4 bases, leaving 15 bases between them. Germline values: CDR1 SGHAT, CDR2 FQDESV (reference sequence). The CDR3 loop is CASSLTESGEYEQYS. CDR3 sequence (DNA): TGTGCCAGCAGCTTAACGGAATCGGGAGAATACGAGCAGTACTCA.

Of note for this clonotype: Since the CDR3 does not end with the conserved phenylalanine or tryptophan, this likely comes from a read error. The rearrangement joins TRBV14 to TRBJ1-1; D not certain. Germline V CDR1 and CDR2: SGHDN, FVKESK. The CDR3 totals 14 residues. DNA for the CDR3: TGTGCCATCAGCCAAGCAGATTTGAACACCGAAGCTTTCTCT. It specifies CAISQADLNTEAFS.

The chain uses TRBV4-1 and TRBJ2-1; tentative D call: TRBD2 (6 bases). The CDR3 is 15 amino acids. Germline assignment: CDR1 MGHRA and CDR2 YSYEKL. V lost 4 bases and J lost 7, with 17 bases in between. The CDR3 DNA is TGCGCCAGCAGCCCGATTACGGGGGTTGGAAATGAGCAGTTCTTC. Its translation: CASSPITGVGNEQFF.

With respect to this clonotype: Lacking the conserved final phenylalanine or tryptophan, this CDR3 likely reflects a read error. V gene TRBV11-2 combines with J gene TRBJ2-5; 8 bases agree with TRBD2. The V gene's germline CDR1 is SGHAT and CDR2 FQNNGV. The junction had 9 bases not matched to a gene; V was cut back by 1 base and J by 2 bases. The CDR3 has 17 residues. As DNA, the CDR3 is TGTGCCAGCAGCTTAGGTCTAAAGGCGGGAGGACAAGAGACCCAGTACTCC. It encodes CASSLGLKAGGQETQYS.

This clonotype was seen a handful of times. The junction does not match germline at one end; this may be a read error. This sequence joins TRBV11-1 and TRBJ2-2, with a tentative D call TRBD1 (6 bases). Germline V lookup: CDR1 SGHAT, CDR2 FQDESV (reference sequence). The CDR3 spans 13 residues. CDR3 residues: CAGSFRDTGELFF. CDR3 DNA: TGTGCCGGCAGCTTTCGGGACACTGGGGAGCTGTTTTTT.

Details on this clonotype: One junction end disagrees with the germline gene, perhaps due to a read error. The chain joins TRBV12-3 or TRBV12-4 to TRBJ2-3; perhaps TRBD2 as D (6 bases). The CDR3 consists of 16 residues. CDR3 sequence (DNA): TGTGCCAGCAGTTTAGATTCCAACGGGAGCACAGATATGCAGTATTTT. As protein: CASSLDSNGSTDMQYF.

The J gene is TRBJ2-7, the V gene TRBV11-2; D ambiguous. The germline CDR1 and CDR2 sequences are SGHAT and FQNNGV. The CDR3 totals 15 residues. The CDR3 sequence is CTNSLGPGADYEQYF. The CDR3 bases are TGTACCAACAGCTTAGGGCCGGGTGCGGACTACGAGCAGTACTTC.

This clonotype showed up many times. The rearrangement uses TRBV14 and TRBJ2-3; D call uncertain. The germline V gene has CDR1 SGHDN and CDR2 FVKESK. The CDR3 extends over 13 amino acids. Trimming removed 0 bases at V and 5 bases at J, with 6 bases between. Written as DNA, the CDR3 is TGTGCCAGCAGCCAAGACGGCGAAGATACGCAGTATTTT. Residues: CASSQDGEDTQYF.

To note about this clonotype: A junction boundary mismatches the germline segment, possibly from a read error. The chain joins TRBV11-2 to TRBJ2-6; 8 nucleotides match TRBD1. The CDR3 is 21 residues long. CDR1 and CDR2 (germline): SGHAT, FQNNGV. Here the CDR3 DNA reads TGTAGCAGCAGCATGGGGGGAGACAGGGGCATTTCCCTCTCTGGCGCCAACGTCCTGACTTTC. It specifies CSSSMGGDRGISLSGANVLTF. Looking up the rest from reference TRBV11-2 and TRBJ2-6 gives the full variable domain: EAGVAQSPRYKIIEKRQSVAFWCNPISGHATLYWYQQILGQGPKLLIQFQNNGVVDDSQLPKDRFSAERLKGVDSTLKIQPAKLEDSAVYLCSSSMGGDRGISLSGANVLTFGAGSRLTVL.

In regard to this clonotype: The junction differs from germline at one of its ends, possibly a read error. The chain employs TRBV5-1 and TRBJ2-3; weak D call: TRBD1 (6 bases). The CDR3 is made up of 16 amino acids. Germline V gene lookup returns CDR1 SGHRS and CDR2 YFSETQ. CDR3 protein: CASNLNGRGRTDTQYF. As DNA, the CDR3 is TGCGCCAGCAACTTGAACGGCAGGGGACGCACAGATACGCAGTATTTT.

A note on this clonotype: One end of the junction is discordant with germline, which a read error may explain. The V and J genes are TRBV29-1 and TRBJ2-5, with D perhaps given as TRBD1 or TRBD2 (6 bases each). The CDR3 length is 13 residues. Germline loops: CDR1 SQVTM, CDR2 ANQGSEA. This CDR3 reads CSVESTGRQTQHF. The CDR3 DNA reads as TGCAGCGTTGAATCAACAGGGAGGCAGACCCAACACTTC. The variable domain in full, with the rest retrieved from reference TRBV29-1 and TRBJ2-5, is SAVISQKPSRDICQRGTSLTIQCQVDSQVTMMFWYRQQPGQSLTLIATANQGSEATYESGFVIDKFPISRPNLTFSTLTVSNMSPEDSSIYLCSVESTGRQTQHFGPGTRLLVL.

In its sample, this clonotype was seen once. At one end, the junction sequence differs from germline, possibly due to a read error. J is TRBJ2-5 and V is TRBV6-2 or TRBV6-3; D is ambiguous. The CDR3 totals 13 residues. Germline values: CDR1 MNHEY, CDR2 SVGEGT. The CDR3 nucleotides read TGTGCCAGCAGTTACCGGGCCCAAGAGACTCAGTACTTC. This sequence encodes CASSYRAQETQYF.

This clonotype was counted between two and nine times. The chain combines TRBV7-2 with TRBJ1-1; D gene uncertain. CDR1 is SGHTA, CDR2 FQGNSA, per germline. V lost 0 bases and J lost 3, with 2 bases in between. The CDR3 length is 12 residues. CDR3 protein: CASSLAYTEAFF. CDR3 sequence (DNA): TGTGCCAGCAGCTTAGCTTACACTGAAGCTTTCTTT.

This clonotype has more than one count but fewer than ten. The CDR3 coding sequence is TGTGCCAGCAGTTTAAGAGGGGCGAGTTCACCCCTCCACTTT. Amino acids: CASSLRGASSPLHF. The V call is TRBV27, the J call TRBJ1-6, with a possible D match to TRBD1 (5 bases). This CDR3 is built from 14 residues. Germline loops: CDR1 MNHEY, CDR2 SMNVEV (reference sequence). V was shortened by 2 bases and J by 9 bases, with 11 bases between the two germline ends.